Listed here are 20 T cell receptor beta chains from one sample, sequenced in a study of T-cell reconstitution after alpha-beta-depleted transplantation in children. Using unique molecular identifiers, the investigators prepared the TCRbeta library. TCRdb recomputed calls from the PCR reads with MiXCR, one row per CDR3 protein. The repertoire consists of roughly 500,000 distinct CDR3 sequences, with around 20% occurring once and the leading ten covering 3.3%. This specimen was PBMCs from the stem cell graft donor, taken from the stem cell graft. The receptors were sampled from a human donor who donated a stem cell graft to a child with acute lymphoblastic leukemia.

This rearrangement joins TRBV7-8 to TRBJ2-1; the D is unclear. Per the germline V gene, CDR1 is SGHVS and CDR2 is FQNEAQ. Trimming took off 5 bases at V and 8 bases at J, with 10 bases between the two ends. The length of the CDR3 is 12 residues. The CDR3 region has the DNA TGTGCCAGCAGCCTCGTCGCCCATGAGCAGTTCTTC. Amino acids: CASSLVAHEQFF.

This clonotype came up a few times. This chain connects TRBV24-1 to TRBJ2-7; 8 bases map to TRBD2. V trimming: 2 bases; J trimming: 6 bases; junction bases outside the gene matches: 5. Germline values: CDR1 KGHDR, CDR2 SFDVKD. The CDR3 runs 14 residues. CDR3 DNA sequence: TGTGCCACCAGTGATTCCGGGGGGGGAGGCGAGCAGTACTTC. Protein: CATSDSGGGGEQYF.

This clonotype was picked up a small number of times. V usage is TRBV29-1 and J usage is TRBJ1-1; maybe TRBD1 (6 bases). Between the trimmed V and J ends, which lost 7 bases and 0 bases, there was a span of 9 bases. This CDR3 region has 12 residues. Germline CDR1 and CDR2: SQVTM and ANQGSEA. CDR3 in amino acids: CSGRQVNTEAFF. In nucleotides, the CDR3 is TGCAGCGGACGACAGGTGAACACTGAAGCTTTCTTT. The full variable domain, completed using reference TRBV29-1 and TRBJ1-1, is SAVISQKPSRDICQRGTSLTIQCQVDSQVTMMFWYRQQPGQSLTLIATANQGSEATYESGFVIDKFPISRPNLTFSTLTVSNMSPEDSSIYLCSGRQVNTEAFFGQGTRLTVV.

The chain joins TRBV28 to TRBJ2-5, with TRBD2 matching over 10 bases. The CDR3 spans 16 residues. From germline, CDR1 is MDHEN and CDR2 SYDVKM. V lost 3 bases, J lost 4 bases, and 8 bases stayed unmatched. CDR3 sequence reads: CASSFLAGEIPETQYF. CDR3 nucleotide sequence: TGTGCCAGCAGTTTCCTAGCGGGAGAGATCCCAGAGACCCAGTACTTC.

This clonotype was counted between two and nine times. For the CDR3, the DNA is TGTGCCAGCAGCTTTTATCGGCACACAGATACGCAGTATTTT. This translates into CASSFYRHTDTQYF. This chain uses TRBV7-2 with TRBJ2-3; no clear D gene. This CDR3 contains 14 residues. Germline V gene lookup returns CDR1 SGHTA and CDR2 FQGNSA. V lost 3 bases and J lost 2, with 9 bases in between. Full variable domain (remainder filled in from reference TRBV7-2 and TRBJ2-3): GAGVSQSPSNKVTEKGKDVELRCDPISGHTALYWYRQSLGQGLEFLIYFQGNSAPDKSGLPSDRFSAERTGGSVSTLTIQRTQQEDSAVYLCASSFYRHTDTQYFGPGTRLTVL.

This clonotype was observed at least ten times. The chain employs TRBV29-1 and TRBJ1-1, with D hard to call. The CDR3 covers 12 residues. Germline-derived CDR1 and CDR2 are SQVTM and ANQGSEA. V dropped 4 bases and J dropped 1 base, with 7 bases sitting between them. CDR3 in amino acids: CSVVGGNTEAFF. The CDR3 nucleotides read TGCAGCGTTGTGGGAGGGAACACTGAAGCTTTCTTT. Full variable domain (outside the CDR3, taken from reference TRBV29-1 and TRBJ1-1): SAVISQKPSRDICQRGTSLTIQCQVDSQVTMMFWYRQQPGQSLTLIATANQGSEATYESGFVIDKFPISRPNLTFSTLTVSNMSPEDSSIYLCSVVGGNTEAFFGQGTRLTVV.

This clonotype came up a few times. The J gene is TRBJ2-1, the V gene TRBV20-1; D call uncertain. The CDR3 has 14 amino acids. Looked up from germline, CDR1 is DFQATT and CDR2 is SNEGSKA (reference sequence). The V and J ends lost 0 bases and 8 bases respectively, with 14 bases between them. CDR3 sequence (DNA): TGCAGTGCTAGAGATCGGTGGGTCCTGGATGAGCAGTTCTTC. This codes for CSARDRWVLDEQFF.

This clonotype has just a few counts. The gene calls are TRBV5-1 and TRBJ2-2, with D perhaps matching TRBD2 (5 bases). The germline V gene has CDR1 SGHRS and CDR2 YFSETQ. V lost 0 bases and J lost 6, with 12 bases in between. This CDR3 is built from 15 residues. This CDR3 is CASSLGFGGPGELFF. The CDR3 DNA sequence: TGCGCCAGCAGCTTGGGGTTTGGAGGCCCCGGGGAGCTGTTTTTT.

This clonotype was recorded once. An end of the junction does not agree with germline; a read error may underlie this. The rearrangement joins TRBV29-1 to TRBJ2-7, with 12 bases matching TRBD2. The CDR3 runs 13 residues. Germline V CDR1 and CDR2: SQVTM, ANQGSEA. The CDR3 is CSGLAGVSHEQYF. The CDR3 DNA reads as TGCAGCGGACTAGCGGGAGTCTCCCACGAGCAGTACTTC.

This clonotype has just a few counts. The genes are TRBV5-1 and TRBJ2-1; 10 bases are shared with TRBD1. The ends lost 2 bases at V and 6 bases at J; junction bases unmatched: 5. CDR1 is SGHRS and CDR2 is YFSETQ in the germline V gene. The CDR3 length is 15 residues. CDR3 DNA: TGCGCCAGCAGCTTCGGGACAGGGGCGCCCAATGAGCAGTTCTTC. Protein: CASSFGTGAPNEQFF.

This clonotype was seen a handful of times. V gene TRBV14 combines with J gene TRBJ2-2; 8 positions match TRBD2. The CDR3 is 17 residues long. Germline loops: CDR1 SGHDN, CDR2 FVKESK. Unmatched junction bases numbered 5, after V lost 0 bases and J lost 2 bases. CDR3 residues: CASSQDSLAGNTGELFF. The CDR3 DNA reads as TGTGCCAGCAGCCAAGATTCCCTAGCGGGTAACACCGGGGAGCTGTTTTTT.

The chain couples TRBV12-3 or TRBV12-4 to TRBJ1-6; tentative D call: TRBD1 (5 bases). Trimming pared 3 bases from V and 0 bases from J, leaving 9 bases between. The CDR3 extends over 16 amino acids. The CDR3 DNA follows: TGTGCCAGCAGTTTTGGCGGGGGCTCCTATAATTCACCCCTCCACTTT. Translating gives CASSFGGGSYNSPLHF.

The V gene is TRBV11-3, the J gene TRBJ2-1; maybe TRBD1 (6 bases). This CDR3 is built from 14 residues. Trimming stripped 5 bases from V and 7 bases from J, with 15 bases between. Germline CDR1 and CDR2: SGHNT and YENEEA. The CDR3 DNA sequence: TGTGCCAGCAGCCCGTTAGGGGGAGTGAATGAGCAGTTCTTC. It is translated as CASSPLGGVNEQFF.

The rearrangement links TRBV5-1 to TRBJ2-5; a weak D match, TRBD2 (6 bases). V was pared by 2 bases and J by 2 bases, with 10 bases between. Germline-derived CDR1 and CDR2 are SGHRS and YFSETQ. The CDR3 has 14 amino acids. The CDR3 sequence: CASSFLARQETQYF. CDR3 nucleotides: TGCGCCAGCAGCTTTCTAGCGAGACAAGAGACCCAGTACTTC.

The chain carries TRBV5-1 and TRBJ2-2; D is uncertain. The V gene lost 3 bases and the J gene lost 1 base, with 7 bases spanning the gap. The CDR3 spans 14 residues. The germline CDR1 and CDR2 sequences are SGHRS and YFSETQ. The CDR3 is CASSSELNTGELFF. Written as DNA, the CDR3 is TGCGCCAGCAGCTCTGAGCTGAACACCGGGGAGCTGTTTTTT.

The chain links TRBV5-1 to TRBJ2-7; 8 positions match TRBD1. Trimming cost V 0 bases and J 6 bases; bases outside gene matches: 5. Looked up from germline, CDR1 is SGHRS and CDR2 is YFSETQ. The CDR3 extends over 14 amino acids. Here the CDR3 reads CASSLVVTGVEQYF. The CDR3 nucleotides read TGCGCCAGCAGCTTGGTCGTGACAGGGGTCGAGCAGTACTTC.

This clonotype was counted ten times or more. The genes are TRBV11-2 and TRBJ1-1; D not certain. In germline, CDR1 is SGHAT, CDR2 FQNNGV. V dropped 1 base and J dropped 8 bases, with 2 bases sitting between them. The CDR3 runs to 10 residues. The CDR3 spells CASSLVEAFF. In DNA form, the CDR3 reads TGTGCCAGCAGCTTAGTGGAAGCTTTCTTT.

The chain is built from TRBV12-3 or TRBV12-4 and TRBJ2-1; D uncertain. Trimming took 3 bases from V and 8 from J, leaving 8 bases between them. There are 12 residues in the CDR3. CDR3 sequence: CASSFSGDEQFF. The CDR3, as DNA: TGTGCCAGCAGTTTTAGTGGGGATGAGCAGTTCTTC.

This clonotype was seen more than once but under ten times. V usage is TRBV7-3 and J usage is TRBJ2-3; maybe TRBD2 (5 bases). Trimming removed 5 bases at V and 2 bases at J, with 14 bases between. From germline, CDR1 is SGHTA and CDR2 FQGTGA. The CDR3 has 15 amino acids. CDR3 coding DNA: TGTGCCAGCAGCCTTACTCCCGGACTCACAGATACGCAGTATTTT. It specifies CASSLTPGLTDTQYF.

The table lists this clonotype with a few counts. The chain employs TRBV19 and TRBJ1-2, with D unresolved. The CDR3 consists of 13 residues. Trimming took off 6 bases at V and 7 bases at J, with 15 bases between the two ends. The germline V gene has CDR1 LNHDA and CDR2 SQIVND (reference sequence). The CDR3 DNA reads as TGTGCCAGTAGAGAAAACATCGGGATTGGCTACACCTTC. This codes for CASRENIGIGYTF.